One TCR beta chain is described in this entry. These data originate in a study of CD8 T cells in Susac syndrome. Study details: Within the sequenced Susac syndrome patient group, about six exhibited active disease and under 10 were in remission. When their blood was taken, patients with Susac syndrome were therapy-naive, taking corticosteroids, or taking intravenous immunoglobulin alone.

Between the trimmed V and J ends, which lost 1 base and 0 bases, there was a span of 10 bases. CDR1 is SGHVS, CDR2 FQNEAQ, per germline. The CDR3 is 15 amino acids. Reverse transcription of 0.5 to 1 ug RNA was performed with random hexamers. TCR beta CDR3 was amplified by immunoSEQ covering 54 Vbeta and 13 Jbeta. TCRdb passed the immunoSEQ multiplex PCR reads through MiXCR, listing each CDR3 protein once. The repertoire holds around 130,000 distinct CDR3 sequences, about 93% seen once, with about 0.27% in the top ten. This receptor was obtained from a human donor with Susac syndrome. This rearrangement joins TRBV7-8 to TRBJ2-7; maybe TRBD2 (6 bases). Sequencing input: CD8+ T cells from PBMCs. CDR3 sequence: CASSLVGGLSYEQYF. The CDR3 DNA reads TGTGCCAGCAGCTTAGTCGGGGGACTCTCCTACGAGCAGTACTTC. Using reference TRBV7-8 and TRBJ2-7 for the parts outside the CDR3, the full variable domain is GAGVSQSPRYKVAKRGQDVALRCDPISGHVSLFWYQQALGQGPEFLTYFQNEAQLDKSGLPSDRFFAERPEGSVSTLKIQRTQQEDSAVYLCASSLVGGLSYEQYFGPGTRLTVT.